Listed here are 5 T cell receptor beta chains from one sample, sequenced in a study of T-cell reconstitution after alpha-beta-depleted transplantation in children. Preparation of the TCRbeta library used unique molecular identifiers. A single record per CDR3 protein comes from TCRdb applying MiXCR to the PCR reads. Found here are tens of thousands of distinct CDR3 sequences, 4.9% of them singletons; the top ten hold 15% to 20%. The specimen was PBMCs, mostly from graft donor cells, collected 180 days after TCRalphabeta/CD19-depleted stem cell transplant. These receptor sequences come from a boy younger than two who had a stem cell transplant for acute myeloid leukemia, so the T cells may come from the graft donor.

This clonotype was recorded at least ten times. The chain couples TRBV20-1 to TRBJ1-2; no firm D call. The V end was cut by 3 bases, the J end by 7 bases, with 12 bases between. CDR1 is DFQATT, CDR2 SNEGSKA, per germline (reference sequence). The CDR3 is 12 amino acids. The CDR3 reads CSARAEPSGYTF. CDR3 bases: TGCAGTGCTAGGGCCGAGCCCTCTGGCTACACCTTC.

This chain links TRBV6-5 with TRBJ1-1, with a possible D match to TRBD1 (5 bases). CDR3 length: 14 residues. V was clipped by 2 bases and J by 7 bases, with 14 bases between them. Germline V CDR1 and CDR2: MNHEY, SVGAGI. The CDR3 spells CASSYGPGQLEAFF. CDR3 DNA: TGTGCCAGCAGTTACGGCCCGGGGCAGCTTGAAGCTTTCTTT.

This clonotype was counted ten times or more. The chain is built from TRBV7-8 and TRBJ1-6, with unresolved D. The ends were cut back, 1 base at V and 10 bases at J, with 8 bases in the middle. CDR1 is SGHVS and CDR2 is FQNEAQ in the germline V gene. This CDR3 has 13 amino acids. The CDR3 loop is CASSLEVKSPLHF. The DNA for the CDR3 is TGTGCCAGCAGCTTAGAGGTCAAGTCACCCCTCCACTTT.

This clonotype has a count of ten or more. The chain has TRBV20-1 and TRBJ1-2; TRBD1 aligns across 7 bases. The trim removed 0 bases at V and 6 bases at J, leaving 10 bases unmatched. The CDR3 loop spans 15 amino acids. Germline V gene data show CDR1 as DFQATT and CDR2 as SNEGSKA (reference sequence). The CDR3: CSAREPTRQGNGYTF. CDR3 nucleotide sequence: TGCAGTGCTAGAGAACCAACCCGACAGGGAAATGGCTACACCTTC.

This clonotype was picked up many times. The V gene is TRBV24-1, the J gene TRBJ2-7, with 9 bases matching TRBD1. Germline CDR1 KGHDR, CDR2 SFDVKD. This CDR3 spans 17 amino acids. The V gene end was trimmed by 4 bases and the J gene end by 0 bases; junction bases not matched to a gene: 9. The CDR3 nucleotides read TGTGCCACCAGTGAGACTCCGGGACAGGGAAGCTCCTACGAGCAGTACTTC. Protein product: CATSETPGQGSSYEQYF.